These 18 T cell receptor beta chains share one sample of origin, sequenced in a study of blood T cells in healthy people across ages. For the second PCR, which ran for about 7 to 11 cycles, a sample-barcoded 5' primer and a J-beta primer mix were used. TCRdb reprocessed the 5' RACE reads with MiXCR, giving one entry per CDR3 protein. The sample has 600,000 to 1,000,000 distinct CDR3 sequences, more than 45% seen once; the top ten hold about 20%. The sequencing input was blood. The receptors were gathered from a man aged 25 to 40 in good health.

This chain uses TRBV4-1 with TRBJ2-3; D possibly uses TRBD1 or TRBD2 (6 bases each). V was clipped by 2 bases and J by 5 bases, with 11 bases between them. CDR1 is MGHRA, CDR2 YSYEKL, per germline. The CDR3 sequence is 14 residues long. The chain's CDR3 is CASSQPGAKDTQYF. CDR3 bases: TGCGCCAGCAGCCAACCGGGGGCAAAAGATACGCAGTATTTT.

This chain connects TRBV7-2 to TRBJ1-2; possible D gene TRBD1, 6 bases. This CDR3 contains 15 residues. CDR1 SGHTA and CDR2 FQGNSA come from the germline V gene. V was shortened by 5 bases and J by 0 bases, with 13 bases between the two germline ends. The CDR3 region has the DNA TGTGCCAGCAGCCCCTGGACAGAAACTAACTATGGCTACACCTTC. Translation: CASSPWTETNYGYTF. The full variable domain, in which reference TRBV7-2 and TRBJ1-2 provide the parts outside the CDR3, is GAGVSQSPSNKVTEKGKDVELRCDPISGHTALYWYRQSLGQGLEFLIYFQGNSAPDKSGLPSDRFSAERTGGSVSTLTIQRTQQEDSAVYLCASSPWTETNYGYTFGSGTRLTVV.

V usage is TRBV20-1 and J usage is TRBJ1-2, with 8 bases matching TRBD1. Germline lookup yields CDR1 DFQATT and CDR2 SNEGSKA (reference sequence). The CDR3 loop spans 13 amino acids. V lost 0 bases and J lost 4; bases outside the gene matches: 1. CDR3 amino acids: CSARDQGAYGYTF. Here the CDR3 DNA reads TGCAGTGCTAGAGATCAGGGGGCCTATGGCTACACCTTC.

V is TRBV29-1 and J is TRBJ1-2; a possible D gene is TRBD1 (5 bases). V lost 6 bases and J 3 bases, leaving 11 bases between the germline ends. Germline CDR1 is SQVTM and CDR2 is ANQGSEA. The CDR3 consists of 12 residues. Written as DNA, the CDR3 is TGCAGCGTGTTAACAGGTGACTATGGCTACACCTTC. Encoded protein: CSVLTGDYGYTF.

DNA for the CDR3: TGCAGTGCTAGTGAAGACTCTGGTGAGCAGTTCTTC. Translated: CSASEDSGEQFF. The genes are TRBV20-1 and TRBJ2-1, with D hard to call. CDR1 and CDR2 from the germline V gene are DFQATT and SNEGSKA (reference sequence). The germline V and J ends were trimmed by 3 bases and 9 bases, with 12 bases remaining between them. The CDR3 spans 12 residues.

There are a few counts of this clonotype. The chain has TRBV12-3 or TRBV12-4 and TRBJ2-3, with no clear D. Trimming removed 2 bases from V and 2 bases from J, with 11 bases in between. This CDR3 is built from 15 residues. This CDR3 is CASSLRLPTTDTQYF. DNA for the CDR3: TGTGCCAGCAGTTTAAGGCTACCAACCACAGATACGCAGTATTTT.

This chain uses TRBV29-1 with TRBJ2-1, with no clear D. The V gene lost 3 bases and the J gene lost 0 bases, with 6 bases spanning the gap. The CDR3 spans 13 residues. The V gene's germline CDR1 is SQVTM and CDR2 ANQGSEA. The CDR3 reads CSVDISSYNEQFF. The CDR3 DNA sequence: TGCAGCGTTGATATTAGCTCCTACAATGAGCAGTTCTTC.

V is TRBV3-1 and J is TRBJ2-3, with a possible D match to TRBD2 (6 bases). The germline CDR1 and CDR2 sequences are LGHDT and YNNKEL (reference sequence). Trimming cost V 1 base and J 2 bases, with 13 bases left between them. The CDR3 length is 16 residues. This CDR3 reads CASSQARDFFTDTQYF. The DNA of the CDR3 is TGTGCCAGCAGCCAAGCACGGGACTTCTTCACAGATACGCAGTATTTT.

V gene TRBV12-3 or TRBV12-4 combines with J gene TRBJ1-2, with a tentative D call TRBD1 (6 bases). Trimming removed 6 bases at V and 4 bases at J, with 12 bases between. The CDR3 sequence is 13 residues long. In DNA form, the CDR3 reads TGTGCCAGCAGCCCAGGGGTGACCTATGGCTACACCTTC. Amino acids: CASSPGVTYGYTF.

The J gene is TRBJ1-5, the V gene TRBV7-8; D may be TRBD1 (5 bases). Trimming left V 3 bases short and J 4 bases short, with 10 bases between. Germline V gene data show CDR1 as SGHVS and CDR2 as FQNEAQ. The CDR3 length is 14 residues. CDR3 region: CASSFWGPNQPQHF. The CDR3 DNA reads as TGTGCCAGCAGCTTCTGGGGACCTAATCAGCCCCAGCATTTT.

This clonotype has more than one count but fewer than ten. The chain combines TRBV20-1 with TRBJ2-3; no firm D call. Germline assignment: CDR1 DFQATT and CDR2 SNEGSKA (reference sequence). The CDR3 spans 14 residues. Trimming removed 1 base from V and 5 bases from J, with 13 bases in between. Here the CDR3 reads CSARVMVFRDTQYF. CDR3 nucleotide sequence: TGCAGTGCTAGAGTGATGGTTTTCAGAGATACGCAGTATTTT.

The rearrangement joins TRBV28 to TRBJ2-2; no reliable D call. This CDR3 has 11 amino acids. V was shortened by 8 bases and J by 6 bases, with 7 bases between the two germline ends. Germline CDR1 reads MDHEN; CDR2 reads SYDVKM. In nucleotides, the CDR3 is TGTGCCAGCGCGTTCGCCGGGGAGCTGTTTTTT. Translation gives CASAFAGELFF.

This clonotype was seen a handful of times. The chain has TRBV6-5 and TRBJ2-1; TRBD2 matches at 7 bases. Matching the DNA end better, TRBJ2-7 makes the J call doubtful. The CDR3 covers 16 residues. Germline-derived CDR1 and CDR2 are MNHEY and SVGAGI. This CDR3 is CASKLSPGGSYNEQYF. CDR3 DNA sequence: TGTGCCAGCAAATTGTCACCGGGGGGTTCCTACAATGAGCAGTACTTC.

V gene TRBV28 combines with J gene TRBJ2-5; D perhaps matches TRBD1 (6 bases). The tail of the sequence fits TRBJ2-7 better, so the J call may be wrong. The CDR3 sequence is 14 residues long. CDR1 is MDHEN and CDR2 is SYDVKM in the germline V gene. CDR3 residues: CASTDPIPRGEQYF. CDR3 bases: TGTGCCAGCACCGATCCCATTCCCAGGGGCGAGCAGTACTTC.

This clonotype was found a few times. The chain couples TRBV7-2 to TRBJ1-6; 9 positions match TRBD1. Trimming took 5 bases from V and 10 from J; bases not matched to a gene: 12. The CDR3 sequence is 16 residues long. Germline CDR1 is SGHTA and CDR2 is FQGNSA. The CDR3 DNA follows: TGTGCCAGCAGCCCCATCTGGGGGGACAGGGTATCACCCCTCCACTTT. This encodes CASSPIWGDRVSPLHF.

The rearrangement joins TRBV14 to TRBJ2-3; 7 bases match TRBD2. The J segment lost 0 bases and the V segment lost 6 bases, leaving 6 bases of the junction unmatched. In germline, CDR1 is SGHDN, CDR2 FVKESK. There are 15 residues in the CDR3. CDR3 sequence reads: CASRRTSASTDTQYF. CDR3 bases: TGTGCCAGCAGAAGAACTAGCGCCAGCACAGATACGCAGTATTTT.

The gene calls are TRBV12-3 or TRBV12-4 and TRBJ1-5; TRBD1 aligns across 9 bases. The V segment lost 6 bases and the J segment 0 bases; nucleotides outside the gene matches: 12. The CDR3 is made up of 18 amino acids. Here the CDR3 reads CASSPVEGTGSSNQPQHF. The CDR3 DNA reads TGTGCCAGCAGCCCAGTGGAGGGGACAGGGTCTAGCAATCAGCCCCAGCATTTT.

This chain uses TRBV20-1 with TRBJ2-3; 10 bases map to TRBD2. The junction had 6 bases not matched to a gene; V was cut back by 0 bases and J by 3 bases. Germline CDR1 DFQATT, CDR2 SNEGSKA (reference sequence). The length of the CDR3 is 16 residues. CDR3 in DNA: TGCAGTGCTAGAGATGATAGCGGGGGGAGAACAGATACGCAGTATTTT. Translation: CSARDDSGGRTDTQYF.